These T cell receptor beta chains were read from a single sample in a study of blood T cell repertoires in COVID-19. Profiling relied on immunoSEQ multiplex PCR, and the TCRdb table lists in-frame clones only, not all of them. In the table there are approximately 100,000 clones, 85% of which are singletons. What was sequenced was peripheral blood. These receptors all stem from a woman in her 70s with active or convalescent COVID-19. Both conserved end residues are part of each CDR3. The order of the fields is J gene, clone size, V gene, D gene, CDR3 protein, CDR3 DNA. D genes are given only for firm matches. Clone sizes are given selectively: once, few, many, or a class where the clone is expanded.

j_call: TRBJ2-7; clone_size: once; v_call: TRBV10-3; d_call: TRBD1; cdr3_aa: CAIKGQGLEYEQYF; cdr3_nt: TGTGCCATCAAAGGACAGGGACTCGAATACGAGCAGTACTTC
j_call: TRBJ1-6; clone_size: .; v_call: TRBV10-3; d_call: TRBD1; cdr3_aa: CAISTGGNSPLHF; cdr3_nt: TGTGCCATCAGTACAGGGGGTAATTCACCCCTCCACTTT
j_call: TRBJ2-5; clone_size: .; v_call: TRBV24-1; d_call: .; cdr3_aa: CATRGPGETQYF; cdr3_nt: TGTGCCACTAGAGGGCCGGGGGAGACCCAGTACTTC
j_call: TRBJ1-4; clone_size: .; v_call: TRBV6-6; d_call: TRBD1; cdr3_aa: CASKTGGALGEKLFF; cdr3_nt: TGTGCCAGCAAAACAGGGGGCGCCTTGGGTGAAAAACTGTTTTTT
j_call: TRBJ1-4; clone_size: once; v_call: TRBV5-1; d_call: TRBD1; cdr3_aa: CASSHGQGLEKLFF; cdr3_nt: TGCGCCAGCAGCCATGGACAGGGGCTCGAAAAACTGTTTTTT
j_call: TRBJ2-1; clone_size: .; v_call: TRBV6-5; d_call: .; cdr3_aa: CASRLQGYYNEQFF; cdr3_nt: TGTGCCAGCAGGCTCCAGGGCTACTACAATGAGCAGTTCTTC
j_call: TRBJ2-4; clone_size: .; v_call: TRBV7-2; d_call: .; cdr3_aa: CASSSSRGKNIQYF; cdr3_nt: TGTGCCAGCAGCTCCAGTAGGGGCAAAAACATTCAGTACTTC
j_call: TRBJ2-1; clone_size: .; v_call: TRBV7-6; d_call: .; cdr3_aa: CASSLQRTSYNEQFF; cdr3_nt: TGTGCCAGCAGCTTACAGCGGACCAGCTACAATGAGCAGTTCTTC
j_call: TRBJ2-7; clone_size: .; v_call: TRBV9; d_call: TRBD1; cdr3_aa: CASSVATPGTGSYEQYF; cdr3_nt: TGTGCCAGCAGCGTAGCAACCCCCGGGACAGGATCCTACGAGCAGTACTTC
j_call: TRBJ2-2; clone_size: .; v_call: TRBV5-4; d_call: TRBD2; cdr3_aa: CASSLPSGGTGELFF; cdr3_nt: TGTGCCAGCAGCTTACCTAGCGGGGGGACCGGGGAGCTGTTTTTT
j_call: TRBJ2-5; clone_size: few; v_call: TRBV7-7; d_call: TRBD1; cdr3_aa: CASSLEGQGWGQETQYF; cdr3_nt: TGTGCTAGCAGCTTGGAGGGACAGGGATGGGGGCAAGAGACCCAGTACTTC
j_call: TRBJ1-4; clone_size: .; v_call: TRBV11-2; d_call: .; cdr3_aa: CASSSGGASNEKLFF; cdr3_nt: TGTGCCAGCAGCTCGGGCGGGGCATCTAATGAAAAACTGTTTTTT
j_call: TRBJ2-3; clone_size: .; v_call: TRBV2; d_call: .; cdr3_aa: CASSEARAGIQYF; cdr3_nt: TGTGCCAGCAGTGAAGCTCGGGCGGGGATTCAGTATTTT
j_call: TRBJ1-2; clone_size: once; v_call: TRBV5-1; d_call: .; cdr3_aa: CASSLEPGYGYTF; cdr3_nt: TGCGCCAGCAGCTTGGAGCCAGGCTATGGCTACACCTTC
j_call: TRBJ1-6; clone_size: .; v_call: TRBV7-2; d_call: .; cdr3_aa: CASSLAEGSYNSPLHF; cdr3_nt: TGTGCCAGCAGCTTAGCTGAGGGCTCCTATAATTCACCCCTCCACTTT
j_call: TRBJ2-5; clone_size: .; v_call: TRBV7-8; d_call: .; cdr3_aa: CASSFPSQETQYF; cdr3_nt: TGTGCCAGCAGCTTTCCTAGTCAAGAGACCCAGTACTTC
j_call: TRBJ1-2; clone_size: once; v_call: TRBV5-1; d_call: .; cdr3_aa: CASSPRQLNYGYTF; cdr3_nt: TGCGCCAGCAGCCCTAGACAGCTTAACTATGGCTACACCTTC
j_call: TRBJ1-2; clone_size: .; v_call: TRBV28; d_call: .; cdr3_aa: CASSSLGGSLLTYGYTF; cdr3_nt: TGTGCCAGCAGCTCCCTAGGGGGTTCCCTCTTAACATATGGCTACACCTTC
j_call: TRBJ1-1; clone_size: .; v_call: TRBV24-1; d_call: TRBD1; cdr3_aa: CATSAGQGRAEAFF; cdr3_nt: TGTGCCACCAGTGCAGGACAGGGGCGTGCTGAAGCTTTCTTT
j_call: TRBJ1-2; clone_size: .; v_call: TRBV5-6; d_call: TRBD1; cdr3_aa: CASSPGTGFYGYTF; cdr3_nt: TGTGCCAGCAGCCCGGGGACAGGTTTCTATGGCTACACCTTC
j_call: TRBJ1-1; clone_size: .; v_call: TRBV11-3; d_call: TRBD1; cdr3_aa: CASSHRGVNTEAFF; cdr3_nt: TGTGCCAGCAGCCACAGGGGAGTGAACACTGAAGCTTTCTTT
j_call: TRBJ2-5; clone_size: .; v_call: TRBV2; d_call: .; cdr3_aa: CATKRDLQETQYF; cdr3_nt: TGTGCCACCAAGCGCGACCTTCAAGAGACCCAGTACTTC
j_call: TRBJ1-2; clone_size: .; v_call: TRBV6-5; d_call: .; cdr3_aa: CASSYEGGNYGYTF; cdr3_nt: TGTGCCAGCAGTTATGAAGGGGGAAACTATGGCTACACCTTC
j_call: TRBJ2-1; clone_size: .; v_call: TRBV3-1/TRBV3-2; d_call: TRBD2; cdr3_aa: CASTPSGGRNEQFF; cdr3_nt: TGTGCCAGCACCCCTAGCGGGGGAAGGAATGAGCAGTTCTTC
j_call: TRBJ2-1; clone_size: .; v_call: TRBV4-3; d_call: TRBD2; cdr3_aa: CASSQSSGLRNEQFF; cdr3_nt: TGCGCCAGCAGCCAATCTAGCGGGTTGCGGAATGAGCAGTTCTTC
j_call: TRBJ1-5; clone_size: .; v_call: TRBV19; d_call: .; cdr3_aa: CASSIEQGNQPQHF; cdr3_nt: TGTGCCAGTAGTATAGAACAGGGCAATCAGCCCCAGCATTTT
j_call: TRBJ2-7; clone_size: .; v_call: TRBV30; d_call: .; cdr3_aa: CAWSVGGLQQYF; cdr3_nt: TGTGCCTGGAGTGTAGGGGGTCTCCAGCAGTACTTC
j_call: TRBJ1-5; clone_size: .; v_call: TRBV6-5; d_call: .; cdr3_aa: CASSYQMATEDQPQHF; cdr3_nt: TGTGCCAGCAGTTACCAAATGGCCACCGAGGATCAGCCCCAGCATTTT
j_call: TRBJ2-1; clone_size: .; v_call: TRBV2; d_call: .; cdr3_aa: CASQNHNEQFF; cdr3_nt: TGTGCCAGTCAGAACCACAATGAGCAGTTCTTC
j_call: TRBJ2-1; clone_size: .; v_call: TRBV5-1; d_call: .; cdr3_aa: CASSRDTPSSYNEQFF; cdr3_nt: TGCGCCAGCAGCCGGGACACACCTAGCTCCTACAATGAGCAGTTCTTC
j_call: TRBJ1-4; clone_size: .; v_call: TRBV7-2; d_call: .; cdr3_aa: CASSARSTNEKLFF; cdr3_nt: TGTGCCAGCAGCGCCCGGTCAACTAATGAAAAACTGTTTTTT
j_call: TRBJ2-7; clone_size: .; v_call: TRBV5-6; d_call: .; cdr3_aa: CASSLDYTYEQYF; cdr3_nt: TGTGCCAGCAGCTTGGACTACACCTACGAGCAGTACTTC
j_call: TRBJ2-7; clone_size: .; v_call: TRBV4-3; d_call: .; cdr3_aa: CASSRNRDYEQYF; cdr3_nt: TGCGCCAGCAGCCGGAACCGGGATTATGAGCAGTACTTC
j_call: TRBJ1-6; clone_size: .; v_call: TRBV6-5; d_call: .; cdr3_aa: CASTPAAGNKSPLHF; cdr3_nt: TGTGCCAGCACCCCCGCGGCAGGGAACAAATCACCCCTCCACTTT
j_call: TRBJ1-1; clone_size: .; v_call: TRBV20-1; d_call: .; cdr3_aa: CSASPAGIYTEAFF; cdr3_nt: TGCAGTGCTAGTCCGGCCGGGATTTACACTGAAGCTTTCTTT
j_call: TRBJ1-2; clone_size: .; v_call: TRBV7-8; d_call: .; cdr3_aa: CASSSDSYGYTF; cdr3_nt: TGTGCCAGCAGCTCAGACAGCTATGGCTACACCTTC
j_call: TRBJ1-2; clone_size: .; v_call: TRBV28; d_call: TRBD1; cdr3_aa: CASSSGQGRGYGYTF; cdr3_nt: TGTGCCAGCAGTTCTGGACAGGGAAGAGGTTATGGCTACACCTTC
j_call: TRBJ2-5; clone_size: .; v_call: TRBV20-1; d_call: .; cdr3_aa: CSARLGATQYF; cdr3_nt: TGCAGTGCTAGACTAGGGGCGACCCAGTACTTC
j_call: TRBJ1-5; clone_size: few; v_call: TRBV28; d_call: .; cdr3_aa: CASTEQLRVGNQPQHF; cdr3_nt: TGTGCCAGCACCGAGCAACTGAGGGTGGGCAATCAGCCCCAGCATTTT
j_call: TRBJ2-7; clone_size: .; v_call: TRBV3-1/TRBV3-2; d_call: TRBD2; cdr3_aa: CASGRGLAGGSYEQYF; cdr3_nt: TGTGCCAGCGGGCGGGGACTAGCGGGCGGCTCCTACGAGCAGTACTTC
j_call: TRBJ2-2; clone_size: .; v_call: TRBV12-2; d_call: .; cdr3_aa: CASPPFSGLAGDTGELFF; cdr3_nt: TGTGCAAGTCCACCATTCTCGGGACTAGCGGGAGACACCGGGGAGCTGTTTTTT
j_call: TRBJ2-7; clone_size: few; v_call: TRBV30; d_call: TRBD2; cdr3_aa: CAWSRPGGLAYEQYF; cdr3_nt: TGTGCCTGGAGCCGCCCGGGGGGGTTGGCCTACGAGCAGTACTTC
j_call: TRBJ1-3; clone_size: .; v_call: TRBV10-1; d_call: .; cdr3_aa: CASSESGGPGNTIYF; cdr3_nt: TGCGCCAGCAGTGAGTCGGGGGGGCCTGGAAACACCATATATTTT
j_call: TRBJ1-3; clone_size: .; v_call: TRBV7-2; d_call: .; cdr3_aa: CASSPILGGAGNTIYF; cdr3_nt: TGTGCCAGCAGCCCCATACTAGGGGGGGCCGGAAACACCATATATTTT
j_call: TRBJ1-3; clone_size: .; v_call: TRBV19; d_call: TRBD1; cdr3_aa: CASSIVAGGPNSGNTIYF; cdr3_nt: TGTGCCAGTAGTATTGTCGCAGGGGGTCCAAACTCTGGAAACACCATATATTTT
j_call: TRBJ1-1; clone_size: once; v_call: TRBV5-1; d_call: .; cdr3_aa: CASSPGPGVMNTEAFF; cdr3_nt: TGCGCCAGCAGCCCTGGACCGGGAGTGATGAACACTGAAGCTTTCTTT
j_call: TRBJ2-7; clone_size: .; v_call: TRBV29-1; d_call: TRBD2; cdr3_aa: CSVASGSFSLSYEQYF; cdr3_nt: TGCAGCGTGGCTAGCGGGAGTTTTTCTCTCTCCTACGAGCAGTACTTC
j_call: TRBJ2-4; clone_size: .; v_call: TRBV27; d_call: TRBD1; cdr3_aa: CASSLQGEGNIQYF; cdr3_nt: TGTGCCAGCAGTTTACAGGGGGAAGGAAACATTCAGTACTTC
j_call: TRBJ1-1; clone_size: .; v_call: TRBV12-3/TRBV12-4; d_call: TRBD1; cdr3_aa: CASSQQGVTEAFF; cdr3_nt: TGTGCCAGCAGCCAACAGGGGGTCACTGAAGCTTTCTTT
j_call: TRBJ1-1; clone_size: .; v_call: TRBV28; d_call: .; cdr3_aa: CASRTGTLNTEAFF; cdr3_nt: TGTGCCAGCAGAACCGGGACATTGAACACTGAAGCTTTCTTT
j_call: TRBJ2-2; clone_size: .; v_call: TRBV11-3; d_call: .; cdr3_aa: CASSRLASVGTGELFF; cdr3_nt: TGTGCCAGCAGCCGTCTAGCGTCCGTTGGCACCGGGGAGCTGTTTTTT
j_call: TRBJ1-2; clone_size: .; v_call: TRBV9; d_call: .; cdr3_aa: CASRGATRDYGYTF; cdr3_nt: TGTGCCAGCAGAGGCGCGACCAGGGACTATGGCTACACCTTC
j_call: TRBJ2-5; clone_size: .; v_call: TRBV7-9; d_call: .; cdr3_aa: CASSGGVESLETQYF; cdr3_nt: TGTGCCAGCAGCGGAGGAGTGGAGTCTTTGGAGACCCAGTACTTC
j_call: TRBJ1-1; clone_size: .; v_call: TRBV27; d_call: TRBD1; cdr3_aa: CASRKPGQTNTEAFF; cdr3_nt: TGTGCCAGCAGAAAACCGGGACAGACGAACACTGAAGCTTTCTTT
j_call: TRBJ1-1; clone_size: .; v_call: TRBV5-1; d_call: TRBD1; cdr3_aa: CASSSDRVNTEAFF; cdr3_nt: TGCGCCAGCAGCTCGGACAGGGTGAACACTGAAGCTTTCTTT
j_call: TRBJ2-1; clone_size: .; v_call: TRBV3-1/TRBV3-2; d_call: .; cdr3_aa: CASSQGPLATYNEQFF; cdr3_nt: TGTGCCAGCAGCCAGGGCCCCCTAGCGACCTACAATGAGCAGTTCTTC
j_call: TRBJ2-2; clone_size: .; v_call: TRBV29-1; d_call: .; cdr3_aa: CSVEEFDKHTGELFF; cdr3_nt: TGCAGCGTTGAAGAATTCGACAAACACACCGGGGAGCTGTTTTTT
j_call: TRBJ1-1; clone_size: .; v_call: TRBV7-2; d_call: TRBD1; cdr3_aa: CASSLAQGGVNTEAFF; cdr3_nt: TGTGCCAGCAGCTTAGCGCAGGGGGGAGTGAACACTGAAGCTTTCTTT
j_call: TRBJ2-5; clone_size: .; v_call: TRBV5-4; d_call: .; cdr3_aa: CASSRDGVQETQYF; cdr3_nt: TGTGCCAGCAGCCGAGACGGGGTACAAGAGACCCAGTACTTC
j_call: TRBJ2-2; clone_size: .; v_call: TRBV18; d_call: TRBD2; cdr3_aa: CASSPGGGKNTGELFF; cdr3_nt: TGTGCCAGCTCGCCCGGGGGAGGGAAGAACACCGGGGAGCTGTTTTTT